The clone carrying this TCR beta chain appeared a few times. Its matching antigen is unknown. Relative to the germline gene, one junction end is altered; a read error may explain this. The data stem from a study of T cells after yellow fever vaccination. UMIs were added to TCR cDNA along with a universal primer site when it was made by 5'RACE template switching. TCRdb itself ran the 5' RACE reads through MiXCR, one entry per CDR3 protein. The sample consists of under 500,000 distinct CDR3 sequences, 18% of them appearing once. The CDR3 is made up of 10 amino acids. The germline CDR1 and CDR2 sequences are SQVTM and ANQGSEA. Study-wide results and caveats: FACS-sorted repertoires could harbor abundant contaminating bulk-population clonotypes. Post-booster repertoires contained most primary-vaccination clones again (96% CD4, approximately 86% CD8).

The source material was PBMCs, sampled before the yellow fever booster vaccination. The rearrangement joins TRBV29-1 to TRBJ2-5, with D perhaps being TRBD1 or TRBD2 (5 bases each). This sequence was found in a man between 18 and 29 years old who received the YFV17D yellow fever vaccine. The CDR3: CSVDGAAEDF. CDR3 bases: TGCAGCGTGGACGGGGCGGCCGAAGACTTC.